This TCR beta chain appears in the sequencing data of a study of blood T cell repertoires in COVID-19 (dated by TCRdb to about 2020). In terms of the full investigation: The collaborator samples originated in the United States, Italy and Spain and spanned the acute and convalescent phases of COVID-19. Where available, HLA class I and class II types were taken from metadata supplied by the sample provider and were not determined by assay-based typing. Deeply sampled blood TCRbeta repertoires from subjects exposed to, actively infected with, or recovered from COVID-19 were included in the dataset. The prospective study material was composed of cDNA or gDNA derived from T cells, B-cell-depleted T cells, or PBMCs. The sample metadata nearly always contained a de-identified subject ID, COVID-19 status, age in years and sex. The samples were drawn from two sources: the first 160 participants of the ongoing ImmuneRACE study, and 1,200 or so subjects contributed by 6 global collaborators. The repertoires were released in a freely available public database meant as a resource for research on the immune response to SARS-CoV-2. Results the study describes overall, beyond this receptor: How much clinical and demographic metadata was included differed by source and by participant, and the metadata was provided uncurated.

TCRbeta CDR3 regions were amplified from genomic DNA using the immunoSEQ Assay, a bias-controlled multiplex PCR. Concerning the study's data processing: The number of nucleated cells in each sample was estimated by amplification of reference gene primers within the assay. To quantify the absolute abundance of each unique TCRbeta CDR3 rearrangement, sequence reads were collapsed and filtered. For each sample, productive Simpson clonality was calculated as the square root of Simpson's diversity index across productive rearrangements. The table was pulled from immuneACCESS by TCRdb, which kept in-frame rearrangements only. Such tables lose some clones; where checked, under half of the loss comes from unresolved V genes, and the rest has no known cause. That table gives V, J and clone size, and the DNA gave D and trimming. This sample lists 200,000 to 250,000 clones; around 90% were detected once. Roughly 12% of the sample is taken by the ten largest.

Samples from volunteer blood donors who had recovered from COVID-19 were contributed by a second Seattle source. Collaborating institutions collected whole blood in K2EDTA tubes following their own protocols. For TCRbeta analysis, collaborator samples were shipped as frozen whole blood, as isolated PBMCs, or as DNA extracted from either sample type. From a lookup of the germline V gene, CDR1 and CDR2 are SGHTA and FQGNSA. From the cysteine through the phenylalanine, the CDR3 covers 13 amino acids. Solely the CDR3 DNA is kept, with 39 bases framed from the first base. V was cut back by 1 base and J by 9 bases, leaving a gap of 13 bases between them. Turning to this clone: Its antigen remains unidentified. No quality values exist for individual bases; no much larger clone is one base distant.

The sequenced sample was peripheral blood. The receptor was derived from a woman aged 18-35 years who had recovered from COVID-19. The chain was built from TRBV7-2 and TRBJ2-7; the D gene is not confidently resolved. The CDR3 here reads CASSLERPFGQYF. The DNA sequence is as follows: TGTGCCAGCAGCTTAGAGAGGCCGTTTGGGCAGTACTTC. Reference TRBV7-2 and TRBJ2-7 genes cover what lies past the CDR3, so the full variable domain is GAGVSQSPSNKVTEKGKDVELRCDPISGHTALYWYRQSLGQGLEFLIYFQGNSAPDKSGLPSDRFSAERTGGSVSTLTIQRTQQEDSAVYLCASSLERPFGQYFGPGTRLTVT.